The entry below gives a single T cell receptor beta chain sequence along with its context. Its antigen remains unidentified. Qualities for individual bases were not recorded, and no much larger clone is one base off. This record belongs to a study of blood T cell repertoires in COVID-19 (dated by TCRdb to 2018 to 2020). In terms of the full investigation: Samples covering the acute and convalescent phases of COVID-19 were provided by collaborators in the United States, Italy and Spain. The prospective study material was composed of cDNA or gDNA derived from T cells, B-cell-depleted T cells, or PBMCs. The dataset comprised deeply sampled blood TCRbeta repertoires from subjects exposed to, actively infected with, or recovered from COVID-19. The repertoires were released in a freely available public database meant as a resource for research on the immune response to SARS-CoV-2. Samples were obtained from the ongoing ImmuneRACE study (first 160 participants) and from about 1,300 subjects provided by 6 global collaborators. Sample metadata almost always included a de-identified subject ID, COVID-19 status, age in years and sex. HLA class I and class II types, where available, came from metadata supplied by the sample provider rather than from assay-based typing. What the work shows at the level of the full study, not this receptor alone: Clinical and demographic metadata were provided uncurated, with the amount varying by source and participant.

CDR1 is given as ENHRY and CDR2 as SYGVKD, both from the germline V gene. The CDR3 runs 14 amino acids, cysteine and phenylalanine included. The kept DNA is CDR3 alone, 42 bases in frame from the first base. The germline ends are 16 bases apart after V is trimmed by 6 bases and J by 7 bases. Participants in the prospective study were enrolled through a virtual design, were aged roughly 18 to 100 years, and lived in roughly 25 United States geographic areas. In the prospective study, cohorts were assigned on the basis of participant-reported clinical history obtained from a screening survey and a study questionnaire. For ImmuneRACE Cohort 3, a participant was defined as recovered based on two consecutive negative NP/OP PCR tests, clearance by a healthcare professional, or resolution of symptoms. Each participant in the prospective study had whole blood, serum and a nasopharyngeal or oropharyngeal swab collected by mobile phlebotomists. Over an approximately 2-month period, participants in the prospective study had the option of providing additional blood draws and questionnaires. Prospective study blood samples were shipped either frozen or at room temperature before DNA extraction.

The immunoSEQ Assay, a bias-controlled multiplex PCR, was used to amplify TCRbeta CDR3 regions from genomic DNA. For the original study's pipeline: Within the assay, amplification of reference gene primers was used to estimate how many nucleated cells each sample contained. Sequence reads were collapsed and filtered to measure the absolute abundance of every unique TCRbeta CDR3 rearrangement. For each sample, productive Simpson clonality was calculated by taking the square root of Simpson's diversity index across productive rearrangements. TCRdb holds this immuneACCESS table with in-frame rearrangements only. Some clones are missing; in checked studies, unresolved V genes explain under half, and the rest has no known cause. V, J and clone size are those of that table, while D and trimming were read from the DNA. Here the sample has approximately 300,000 clones; roughly nine tenths occur a single time. About 5% of the sample lies in the top ten.

Rearrangement joined TRBV10-3 to TRBJ1-5; the D gene cannot be named for sure. The clonotype originates from a man aged 55 to 69 who had recovered from COVID-19. What was sequenced was PBMCs or T cells enriched from blood (not recorded which). The CDR3 sequence is CAIRSGSTGQPQHF. In nucleotide form, the sequence is TGTGCCATCAGATCCGGGTCCACTGGGCAGCCCCAGCATTTT.